These T cell receptor beta chains were read from a single sample in a study of T-cell memory formation after mild COVID-19. MiXCR was run by TCRdb on the 5' RACE reads, yielding one entry per CDR3 protein. The sample carries 380,000 or so distinct CDR3 sequences, roughly an eighth recorded once. Sequenced sample: PBMCs or a T cell subset sorted from them (not recorded which). Receptors originate from a man aged 18 to 29 who had mild COVID-19 (a few samples of this study predate the infection). Cell type and time point are not known. CDR3s include the opening cysteine and the closing phenylalanine or tryptophan. D genes are given only for firm matches. Size tells how often a clone was seen (once, few, many) or the class of an expanded clone, and some rows leave it out.

clone size	V gene	CDR3 length	D gene	CDR3 protein
few	TRBV11-2	14	-	CASSFGGLQETQYF
many	TRBV11-2	16	-	CASSLDRWARNTEAFF
-	TRBV7-3	14	-	CASSSLGAHNEQFF
-	TRBV29-1	13	-	CSVGRGSNTEAFF
-	TRBV6-5	13	-	CASRPGQIGEQYF
-	TRBV7-2	15	TRBD1	CASSQMTGDKYEQYF
-	TRBV7-9	14	-	CASSPTANTGELFF
-	TRBV27	16	-	CASSLGARTDTDTQYF
-	TRBV5-1	15	TRBD2	CASSPTSGEQETQYF
-	TRBV15	13	-	CATSRDDVGKLFF
-	TRBV6-8	13	-	CASSYDPNNEQFF
few	TRBV4-3	15	-	CASSQDSPYNSPLHF
-	TRBV6-1	14	-	CASSDRVSYNEQFF
once	TRBV6-1	8	-	CASSEAFF
-	TRBV6-2/TRBV6-3	12	TRBD1	CASRTGFTEAFF